This T cell receptor beta chain was observed in a study of blood T cell repertoires in COVID-19. Participants were aged about 18 to 100 years from 20 to 30 US areas. CDR3 length: 13 amino acids. The germline V gene has CDR1 ENHRY and CDR2 SYGVKD. Germline trimming cut 8 bases from V and 3 bases from J; bases unmatched to any gene: 3. Method: immunoSEQ multiplex PCR; TCRdb's copy keeps in-frame clones and lacks some. The top ten hold about 4% of the sample, which has just under 250,000 clones, 75% to 90% seen once. Sequencing was done on a sample of PBMCs or T cells enriched from blood (not recorded which). This clonotype originated in a woman aged 30 to 39 who had recovered from COVID-19. The chain is built from TRBV10-3 and TRBJ1-5, with 8 bases identical to TRBD1. The CDR3 DNA is TGTGCCATCGGACAGGGAAACAATCAGCCCCAGCATTTT. Its protein is CAIGQGNNQPQHF.